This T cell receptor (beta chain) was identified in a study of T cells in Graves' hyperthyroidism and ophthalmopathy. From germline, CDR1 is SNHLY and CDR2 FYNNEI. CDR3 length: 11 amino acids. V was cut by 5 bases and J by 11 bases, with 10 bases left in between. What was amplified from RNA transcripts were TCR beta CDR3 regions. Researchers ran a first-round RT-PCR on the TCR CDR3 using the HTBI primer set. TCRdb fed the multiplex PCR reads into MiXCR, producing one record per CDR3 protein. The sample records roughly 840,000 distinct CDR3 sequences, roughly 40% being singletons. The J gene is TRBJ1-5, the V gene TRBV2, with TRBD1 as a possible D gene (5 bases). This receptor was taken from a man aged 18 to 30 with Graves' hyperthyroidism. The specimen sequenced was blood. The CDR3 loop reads CASSRGASQHF. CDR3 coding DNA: TGTGCCAGCAGTCGGGGCGCGTCCCAGCATTTT.